The 9 T cell receptor beta chains given below trace back to one sample, sequenced in a study of blood T cells in healthy people across ages. Next came a second PCR, run for about 7 to 12 cycles, which used a sample-barcoded 5' primer along with a J-beta primer mix. TCRdb itself ran the 5' RACE reads through MiXCR, one entry per CDR3 protein. The sample carries approximately 830,000 distinct CDR3 sequences, around 62% recorded once. The specimen sequenced was blood. Receptor source: a man aged 30-40 years in good health.

V and J are TRBV9 and TRBJ1-1; unclear D gene. CDR1 is SGDLS and CDR2 is YYNGEE in the germline V gene. The length of the CDR3 is 15 residues. The V and J ends lost 4 bases and 2 bases respectively, with 15 bases between them. The CDR3 DNA reads TGTGCCAGCAGCCCCCGCGGAGGGCCCAACACTGAAGCTTTCTTT. Translation: CASSPRGGPNTEAFF. Drawing the rest from reference TRBV9 and TRBJ1-1, the complete variable domain is DSGVTQTPKHLITATGQRVTLRCSPRSGDLSVYWYQQSLDQGLQFLIQYYNGEERAKGNILERFSAQQFPDLHSELNLSSLELGDSALYFCASSPRGGPNTEAFFGQGTRLTVV.

The chain carries TRBV25-1 and TRBJ2-3; D call uncertain. Germline assignment: CDR1 MGHDK and CDR2 SYGVNS. This CDR3 comprises 14 residues. Deletions cut 1 base from V and 6 bases from J, with 11 bases between. The CDR3 DNA reads TGTGCCAGCAGTGAATTAGCTCTCGAGGATACGCAGTATTTT. Translation: CASSELALEDTQYF.

The chain links TRBV29-1 to TRBJ2-5, with TRBD1 as a possible D gene (5 bases). Germline V gene data show CDR1 as SQVTM and CDR2 as ANQGSEA. This CDR3 is built from 13 residues. Trimming removed 7 bases from V and 1 base from J, with 13 bases in between. DNA for the CDR3: TGCAGCGCCAAAGGGGCGGCCCAAGAGACCCAGTACTTC. The encoded protein is CSAKGAAQETQYF.

This chain joins TRBV27 and TRBJ2-1, with D unclear. The CDR3 extends over 15 amino acids. Germline CDR1 reads MNHEY; CDR2 reads SMNVEV (reference sequence). V lost 0 bases to trimming and J lost 8 bases, with 14 bases between them. CDR3 nucleotides: TGTGCCAGCAGTTTATCCCCAACTTCCGTTCATGAGCAGTTCTTC. Its translation is CASSLSPTSVHEQFF.

This clonotype showed up just once. Compared with germline, one end of the junction differs, possibly owing to a read error. This sequence joins TRBV7-2 and TRBJ1-2; D call uncertain. The CDR3 runs 13 residues. CDR1 SGHTA and CDR2 FQGNSA come from the germline V gene. In DNA form, the CDR3 reads TGTGCCAGTAGCTTAGACTGGAACTATGGCTACACCTTC. Its translation: CASSLDWNYGYTF.

The gene calls are TRBV7-2 and TRBJ1-2; TRBD1 might be the D (5 bases). The CDR3 contains 15 residues. The V end lost 1 base, the J end lost 4 bases, and 13 bases lay between the germline ends. Germline assignment: CDR1 SGHTA and CDR2 FQGNSA. CDR3 protein: CASSLESRQIYGYTF. The CDR3 region has the DNA TGTGCCAGCAGCTTAGAATCGAGACAGATCTATGGCTACACCTTC.

The CDR3 protein is CASSPRAGSDTQYF. CDR3 sequence (DNA): TGTGCCAGCAGCCCCCGAGCGGGGTCCGATACGCAGTATTTT. The chain couples TRBV7-9 to TRBJ2-3, with TRBD2 matching 7 bases. V gave up 5 bases and J gave up 6 bases; unmatched junction bases: 8. This CDR3 is 14 amino acids long. Germline values: CDR1 SEHNR, CDR2 FQNEAQ (reference sequence). The whole variable domain, remainder taken from reference TRBV7-9 and TRBJ2-3, is DTGVSQNPRHKITKRGQNVTFRCDPISEHNRLYWYRQTLGQGPEFLTYFQNEAQLEKSRLLSDRFSAERPKGSFSTLEIQRTEQGDSAMYLCASSPRAGSDTQYFGPGTRLTVL.

This chain links TRBV4-3 with TRBJ2-2; D is perhaps TRBD1 (5 bases). V was cut by 1 base and J by 1 base, with 7 bases left in between. The CDR3 is made up of 15 amino acids. The germline gives CDR1 LGHNA, CDR2 YSLEER. CDR3 in DNA: TGCGCCAGCAGCCAAGTTACAGGGAACACCGGGGAGCTGTTTTTT. Translated: CASSQVTGNTGELFF.

The chain has TRBV3-1 and TRBJ2-5; possible D gene TRBD2, 6 bases. The CDR3 runs to 15 residues. Trimming cost V 1 base and J 5 bases, with 14 bases left between them. Per germline, CDR1 LGHDT and CDR2 YNNKEL (reference sequence). CDR3 amino acids: CASSQGAGLRETQYF. CDR3 nucleotide sequence: TGTGCCAGCAGCCAAGGCGCGGGGCTTCGGGAGACCCAGTACTTC.